The sample holds a few counts of the clone carrying this T cell receptor (beta chain). Its target is not known. Sequencing libraries made from TCR beta cDNA carried unique molecular identifiers. TCRdb analysed the PCR reads with MiXCR anew, one entry per CDR3 protein. Among about 430,000 distinct CDR3 sequences listed, approximately 37% were seen once. The sample originates from a study of post-analysis software for immune sequencing data. Study findings and constraints: Samples from one preparation batch, clustered by F measure, grouped strongly together. For normalized Chao1 diversity, multiple sclerosis patients scored significantly lower than controls did. Patients carried five TRBV segments more frequently than controls did, and TRBV5-6, TRBV5-1 and TRBV20-1 were among them.

Germline CDR1 reads DFQATT; CDR2 reads SNEGSKA (reference sequence). Losses at the gene ends were 2 bases for V and 0 bases for J; bases not matched to a gene: 7. The CDR3 extends over 15 amino acids. This TCR came from a girl aged 2-9 years with multiple sclerosis. Input material: blood. The chain recombines TRBV20-1 with TRBJ2-7, with 7 bases aligning to TRBD1. CDR3 protein: CSARRTGVTSYEQYF. DNA of the CDR3: TGCAGTGCTAGACGGACAGGAGTGACCTCCTACGAGCAGTACTTC.